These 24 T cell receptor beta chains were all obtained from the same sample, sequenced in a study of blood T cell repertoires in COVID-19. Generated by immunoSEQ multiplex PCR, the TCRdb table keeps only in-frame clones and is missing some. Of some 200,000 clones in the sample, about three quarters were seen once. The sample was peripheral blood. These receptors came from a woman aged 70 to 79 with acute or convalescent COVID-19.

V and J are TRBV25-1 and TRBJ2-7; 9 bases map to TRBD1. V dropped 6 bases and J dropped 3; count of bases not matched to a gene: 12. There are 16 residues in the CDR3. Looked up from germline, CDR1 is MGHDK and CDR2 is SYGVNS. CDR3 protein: CASRGNPGQGRYEQYF. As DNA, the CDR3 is TGTGCCAGCAGGGGGAACCCGGGACAGGGCCGCTACGAGCAGTACTTC.

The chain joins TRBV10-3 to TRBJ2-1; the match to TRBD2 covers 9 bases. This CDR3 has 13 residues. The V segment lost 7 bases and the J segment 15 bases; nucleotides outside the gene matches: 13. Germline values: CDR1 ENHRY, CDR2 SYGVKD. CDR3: CAITPGLAALPFF. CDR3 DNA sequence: TGTGCCATCACCCCGGGACTAGCCGCCTTGCCGTTCTTC.

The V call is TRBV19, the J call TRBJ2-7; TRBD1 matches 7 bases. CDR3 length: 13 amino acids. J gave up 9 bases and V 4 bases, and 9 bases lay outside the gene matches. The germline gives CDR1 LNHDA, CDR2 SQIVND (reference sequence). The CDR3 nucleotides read TGTGCCAGTAGTACCGGGGCAGGGGGAGTGCAGTACTTC. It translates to CASSTGAGGVQYF. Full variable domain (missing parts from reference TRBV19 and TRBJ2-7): DGGITQSPKYLFRKEGQNVTLSCEQNLNHDAMYWYRQDPGQGLRLIYYSQIVNDFQKGDIAEGYSVSREKKESFPLTVTSAQKNPTAFYLCASSTGAGGVQYFGPGTRLTVT.

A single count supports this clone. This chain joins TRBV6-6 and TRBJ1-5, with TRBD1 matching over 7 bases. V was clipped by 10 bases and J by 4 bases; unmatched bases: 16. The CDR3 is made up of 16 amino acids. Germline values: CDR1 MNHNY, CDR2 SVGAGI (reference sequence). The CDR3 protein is CATHTSQGQINQPQHF. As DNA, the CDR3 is TGTGCCACCCATACGTCACAGGGGCAAATTAATCAGCCCCAGCATTTT.

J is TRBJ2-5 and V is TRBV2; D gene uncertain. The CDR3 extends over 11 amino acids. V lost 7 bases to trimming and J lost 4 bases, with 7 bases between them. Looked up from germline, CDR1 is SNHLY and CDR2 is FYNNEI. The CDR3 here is CASKVVETQYF. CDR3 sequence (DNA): TGTGCCAGCAAAGTAGTAGAGACCCAGTACTTC.

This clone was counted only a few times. CDR3 sequence reads: CASSYSGHANTGELFF. The CDR3 DNA follows: TGTGCCAGCAGTTACTCGGGCCACGCGAACACCGGGGAGCTGTTTTTT. V usage is TRBV6-5 and J usage is TRBJ2-2; D not certain. The CDR3 has 16 residues. The V and J ends lost 0 bases and 0 bases respectively, with 8 bases between them. Germline CDR1 MNHEY, CDR2 SVGAGI.

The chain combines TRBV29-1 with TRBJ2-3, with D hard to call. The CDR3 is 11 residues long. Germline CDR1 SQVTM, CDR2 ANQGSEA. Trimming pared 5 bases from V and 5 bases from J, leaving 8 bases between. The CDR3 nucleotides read TGCAGCGTTAACGGAGAAGATACGCAGTATTTT. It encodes CSVNGEDTQYF.

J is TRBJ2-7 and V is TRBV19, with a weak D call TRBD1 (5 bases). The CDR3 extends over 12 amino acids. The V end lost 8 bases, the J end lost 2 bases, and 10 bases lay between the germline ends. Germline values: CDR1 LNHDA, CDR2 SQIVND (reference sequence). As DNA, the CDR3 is TGTGCCAGTGGAACAGGAGCCTACGAGCAGTACTTC. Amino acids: CASGTGAYEQYF.

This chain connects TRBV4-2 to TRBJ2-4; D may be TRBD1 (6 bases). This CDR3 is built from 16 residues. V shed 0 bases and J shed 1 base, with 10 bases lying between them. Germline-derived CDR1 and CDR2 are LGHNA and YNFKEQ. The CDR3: CASSQELQGAKNIQYF. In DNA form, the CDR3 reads TGTGCCAGCAGCCAAGAATTGCAGGGGGCCAAAAACATTCAGTACTTC.

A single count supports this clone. CDR3 DNA: TGTGCCAGCAGCTCGCGGACTAGCGGGGAACCGTTCTTC. Residues: CASSSRTSGEPFF. This sequence joins TRBV7-2 and TRBJ2-1, with 12 bases matching TRBD2. V dropped 4 bases and J dropped 15; count of bases not matched to a gene: 7. This CDR3 region has 13 residues. The germline V gene encodes CDR1 SGHTA and CDR2 FQGNSA.

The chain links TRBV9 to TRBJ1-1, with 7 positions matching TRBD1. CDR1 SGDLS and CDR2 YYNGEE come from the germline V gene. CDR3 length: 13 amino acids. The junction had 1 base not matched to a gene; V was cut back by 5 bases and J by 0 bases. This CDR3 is CASSGTVNTEAFF. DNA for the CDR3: TGTGCCAGCAGTGGGACAGTGAACACTGAAGCTTTCTTT.

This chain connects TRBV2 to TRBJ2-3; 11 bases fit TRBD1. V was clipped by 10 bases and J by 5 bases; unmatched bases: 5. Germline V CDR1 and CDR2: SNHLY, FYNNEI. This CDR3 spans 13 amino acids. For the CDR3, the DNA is TGTGCCATAGGGGACAGGGGGGGAGATACGCAGTATTTT. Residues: CAIGDRGGDTQYF.

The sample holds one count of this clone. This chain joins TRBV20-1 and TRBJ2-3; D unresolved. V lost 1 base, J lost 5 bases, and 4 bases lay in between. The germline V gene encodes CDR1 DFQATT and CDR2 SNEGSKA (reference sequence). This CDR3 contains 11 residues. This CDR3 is CSARVVDTQYF. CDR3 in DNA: TGCAGTGCTAGAGTCGTAGATACGCAGTATTTT.

The CDR3 DNA follows: TGTGCCAGCCCCAGGGGCCTAGCGGGGGGGTTTAACACCGGGGAGCTGTTTTTT. It codes for CASPRGLAGGFNTGELFF. The chain joins TRBV11-2 to TRBJ2-2, with TRBD2 matching over 12 bases. The germline CDR1 and CDR2 sequences are SGHAT and FQNNGV. CDR3 length equals 18 residues. The V gene end was trimmed by 8 bases and the J gene end by 2 bases; junction bases not matched to a gene: 12.

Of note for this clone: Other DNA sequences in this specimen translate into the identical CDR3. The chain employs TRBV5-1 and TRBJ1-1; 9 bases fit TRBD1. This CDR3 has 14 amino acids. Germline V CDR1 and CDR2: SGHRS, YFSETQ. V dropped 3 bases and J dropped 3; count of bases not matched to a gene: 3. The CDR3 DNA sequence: TGCGCCAGCAGCTCACAGGGGGCGGACACTGAAGCTTTCTTT. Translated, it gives CASSSQGADTEAFF.

The CDR3 region is CASSEQFRNSDTQYF. DNA for the CDR3: TGTGCCAGCAGTGAACAATTTCGTAACTCAGATACGCAGTATTTT. This sequence joins TRBV6-1 and TRBJ2-3, with D unclear. Trimming removed 2 bases from V and 4 bases from J, with 13 bases in between. This CDR3 has 15 residues. CDR1 is MNHNS, CDR2 SASEGT, per germline.

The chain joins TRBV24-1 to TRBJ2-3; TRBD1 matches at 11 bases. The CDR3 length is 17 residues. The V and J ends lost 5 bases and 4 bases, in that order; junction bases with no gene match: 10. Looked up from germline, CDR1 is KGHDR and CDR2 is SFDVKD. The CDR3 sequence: CATSGPPGQGVSDTQYF. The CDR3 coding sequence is TGTGCCACCAGTGGGCCTCCGGGACAGGGGGTTTCAGATACGCAGTATTTT.

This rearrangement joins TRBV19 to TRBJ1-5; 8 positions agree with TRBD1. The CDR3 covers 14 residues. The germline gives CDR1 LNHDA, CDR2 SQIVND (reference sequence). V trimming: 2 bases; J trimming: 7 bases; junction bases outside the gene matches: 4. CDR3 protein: CASSISRGLQPQHF. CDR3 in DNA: TGTGCCAGTAGTATAAGCAGGGGGCTCCAGCCCCAGCATTTT.

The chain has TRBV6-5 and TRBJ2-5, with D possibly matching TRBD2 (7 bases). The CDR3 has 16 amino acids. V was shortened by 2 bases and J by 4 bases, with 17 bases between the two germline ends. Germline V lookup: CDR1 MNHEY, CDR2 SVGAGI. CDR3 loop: CASSYGRGRIGETQYF. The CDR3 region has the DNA TGTGCCAGCAGTTACGGGCGGGGGCGCATCGGAGAGACCCAGTACTTC.

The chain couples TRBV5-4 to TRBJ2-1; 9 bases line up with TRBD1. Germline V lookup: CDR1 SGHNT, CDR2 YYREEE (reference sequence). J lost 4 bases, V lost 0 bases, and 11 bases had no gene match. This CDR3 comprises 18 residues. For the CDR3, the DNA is TGTGCCAGCAGCTTGGTAACCTTTGGACAGGGGTCATACAATGAGCAGTTCTTC. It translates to CASSLVTFGQGSYNEQFF.

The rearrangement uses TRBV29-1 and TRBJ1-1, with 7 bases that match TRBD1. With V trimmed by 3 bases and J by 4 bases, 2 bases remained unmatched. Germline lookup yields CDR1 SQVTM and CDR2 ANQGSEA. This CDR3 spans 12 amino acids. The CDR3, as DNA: TGCAGCGTTGATGCAGGGGGCACTGAAGCTTTCTTT. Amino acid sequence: CSVDAGGTEAFF.

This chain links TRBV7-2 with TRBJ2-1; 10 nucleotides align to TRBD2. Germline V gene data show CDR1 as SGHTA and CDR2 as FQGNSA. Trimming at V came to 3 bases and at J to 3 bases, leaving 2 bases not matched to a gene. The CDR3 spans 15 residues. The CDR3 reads CASSFSGGNYNEQFF. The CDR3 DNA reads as TGTGCCAGCAGCTTTAGCGGGGGGAACTACAATGAGCAGTTCTTC.

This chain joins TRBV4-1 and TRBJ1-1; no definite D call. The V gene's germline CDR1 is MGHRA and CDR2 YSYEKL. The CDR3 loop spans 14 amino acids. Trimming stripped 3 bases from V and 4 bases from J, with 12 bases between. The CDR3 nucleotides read TGCGCCAGCAGCCATCAAGGCGGTGGCACTGAAGCTTTCTTT. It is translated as CASSHQGGGTEAFF.

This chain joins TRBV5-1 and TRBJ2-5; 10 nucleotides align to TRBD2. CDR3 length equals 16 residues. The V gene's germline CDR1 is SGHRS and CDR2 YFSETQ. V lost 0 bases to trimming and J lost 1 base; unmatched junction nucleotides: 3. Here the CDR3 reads CASSLAVAGGQETQYF. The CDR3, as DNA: TGCGCCAGCAGCTTGGCAGTAGCGGGGGGCCAAGAGACCCAGTACTTC. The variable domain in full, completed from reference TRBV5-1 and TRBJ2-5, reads KAGVTQTPRYLIKTRGQQVTLSCSPISGHRSVSWYQQTPGQGLQFLFEYFSETQRNKGNFPGRFSGRQFSNSRSEMNVSTLELGDSALYLCASSLAVAGGQETQYFGPGTRLLVL.